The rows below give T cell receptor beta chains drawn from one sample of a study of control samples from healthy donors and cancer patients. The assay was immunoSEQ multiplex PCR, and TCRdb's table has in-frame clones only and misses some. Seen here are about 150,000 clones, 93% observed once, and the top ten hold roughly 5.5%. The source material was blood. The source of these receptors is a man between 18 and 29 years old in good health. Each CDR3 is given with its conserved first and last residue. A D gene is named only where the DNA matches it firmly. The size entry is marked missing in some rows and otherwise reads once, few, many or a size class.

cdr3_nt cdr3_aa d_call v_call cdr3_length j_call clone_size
TGTGCCAGCAGCCAAGAGGACAGGTTAGAGACCCAGTACTTC CASSQEDRLETQYF TRBD1 TRBV3-1/TRBV3-2 14 TRBJ2-5 NA
TGCGCCAGCAGCCAAGATACTGAACGGGAGCAGGATAGCACCGGGGAGCTGTTTTTT CASSQDTEREQDSTGELFF NA TRBV4-3 19 TRBJ2-2 NA
TGTGCCAGCAGCCGCAGAGGGGAACCGCCGGGAAACACCATATATTTT CASSRRGEPPGNTIYF NA TRBV27 16 TRBJ1-3 NA
TGTGCCAGCAGCGTAACCGGAACGGAGTGGGAGACCCAGTACTTC CASSVTGTEWETQYF NA TRBV9 15 TRBJ2-5 NA
TGTGCCAGCCCGGGTCCGTACTACTTC CASPGPYYF NA TRBV7-9 9 TRBJ2-5 NA
TGTGCCAGCAGCGCCAATCCCCTACTAGCTACGCAGTATTTT CASSANPLLATQYF NA TRBV7-8 14 TRBJ2-3 once
TGTGCCAGCAGCTCCTGGGACAGGGTATCGTCCGAGCAGTACTTC CASSSWDRVSSEQYF TRBD1 TRBV7-9 15 TRBJ2-7 NA
TGTGCCAGCAGCCCCCTCCGGCGCGGAAACACCATATATTTT CASSPLRRGNTIYF NA TRBV5-6 14 TRBJ1-3 NA
TGTGCCAGCAGCATTACTAGCGGGAGTTTCGGTGAGCAGTTCTTC CASSITSGSFGEQFF TRBD2 TRBV7-2 15 TRBJ2-1 NA
TGTGCCAGCAACCCGGGACTAGCGGGGGGGCCTCACGAGCAGTACTTC CASNPGLAGGPHEQYF TRBD2 TRBV4-2 16 TRBJ2-7 NA
TGTGCCAGCAGTTACTTCAGGGAAAACACTGAAGCTTTCTTT CASSYFRENTEAFF NA TRBV6-5 14 TRBJ1-1 NA
TGTGCCAGCAGCTTGGACAGAGGACTAGCGGGAGGAGAGACCCAGTACTTC CASSLDRGLAGGETQYF TRBD2 TRBV5-5 17 TRBJ2-5 NA
TGTGCCAGCAGCCACTATATGATTACCTGGTATGGCTACACCTTC CASSHYMITWYGYTF NA TRBV16 15 TRBJ1-2 NA
TGCGCCAGCAGCCATGGCCGGGGCCGCCAAGATGAGCAGTTCTTC CASSHGRGRQDEQFF NA TRBV4-1 15 TRBJ2-1 NA
TGTGCCAGCAAGGCCCAGACCGACCGGGCGGCTGGCTACACCTTC CASKAQTDRAAGYTF NA TRBV2 15 TRBJ1-2 NA
TGCGCCAGCAGCCAAGAAGTCAATGAGCAGTTCTTC CASSQEVNEQFF NA TRBV4-1 12 TRBJ2-1 NA
TGTGCCAGCAGCTTAGTCTGGTCTGCTCCCTACGAGCAGTACTTC CASSLVWSAPYEQYF NA TRBV7-8 15 TRBJ2-7 NA
TGTGCCAGCAGTTTATTATTGAACACTGAAGCTTTCTTT CASSLLLNTEAFF NA TRBV28 13 TRBJ1-1 once
TGTGCCAGCAGTCGCGAGAAAGGGAGGGTCACTGAAGCTTTCTTT CASSREKGRVTEAFF NA TRBV6-2/TRBV6-3 15 TRBJ1-1 NA
TGCAGCGTTGAAGAGGGTCAAGAGACCCAGTACTTC CSVEEGQETQYF NA TRBV29-1 12 TRBJ2-5 NA
TGTGCCAGCAGCTTAGGGACAGGGAATAATGGCTACACCTTC CASSLGTGNNGYTF TRBD1 TRBV7-9 14 TRBJ1-2 NA
TGTGCCAGCAGCTTGGCGGGGGAAGCTTTCTTT CASSLAGEAFF NA TRBV7-9 11 TRBJ1-1 once
TGTGCCAGCAGCTTAGGGGCCAGGGAAGCTTTCTTT CASSLGAREAFF NA TRBV7-9 12 TRBJ1-1 NA
TGCGCCAGCAGCTTCCCCCCAACGGGGCCGGAGTTTGAAGAGACCCAGTACTTC CASSFPPTGPEFEETQYF NA TRBV5-1 18 TRBJ2-5 NA
TGTGCCAGCAGTTTATTCCCCCGTCTTGGCTACACCTTC CASSLFPRLGYTF NA TRBV28 13 TRBJ1-2 NA
TGTGCCAGCAGCTTATCTCCGACAGGTCCTACCGGACATGGCTACACCTTC CASSLSPTGPTGHGYTF NA TRBV7-9 17 TRBJ1-2 once
TGTGCCAGCTCACCTCCAGGGTACGGCTATGGCTACACCTTC CASSPPGYGYGYTF NA TRBV18 14 TRBJ1-2 NA
TGTGCCAGCAGCCAACAAGCGGGATTCCCCTACAATGAGCAGTTCTTC CASSQQAGFPYNEQFF TRBD2 TRBV4-2 16 TRBJ2-1 many